These T cell receptor beta chains were read from a single sample in a study of cytomegalovirus exposure and HLA in healthy donors. Measured with immunoSEQ multiplex PCR; TCRdb has only the in-frame clones, and not every one. This sample has some 120,000 clones, with about 80% found just once. Source material: PBMCs. The receptors shown here come from a middle-aged woman in good health and CMV-seropositive. Each CDR3 is given with its conserved first and last residue. D genes are given only for firm matches. Rows may omit the clone size; those that give it use once, few, many or a size class.

j_gene: TRBJ1-4; d_gene: -; abundance: few; v_gene: TRBV11-2; CDR3aa: CASRTWGATNEKLFF; CDR3nt: TGTGCCAGCAGAACGTGGGGGGCAACTAATGAAAAACTGTTTTTT
j_gene: TRBJ1-1; d_gene: -; abundance: -; v_gene: TRBV29-1; CDR3aa: CSGGVGTEAFF; CDR3nt: TGCAGCGGGGGGGTGGGGACTGAAGCTTTCTTT
j_gene: TRBJ2-7; d_gene: TRBD1; abundance: -; v_gene: TRBV10-3; CDR3aa: CAISGDRVSEQYF; CDR3nt: TGTGCCATCAGTGGGGACAGGGTATCCGAGCAGTACTTC
j_gene: TRBJ2-2; d_gene: -; abundance: -; v_gene: TRBV10-2; CDR3aa: CASSRQGLNTGELFF; CDR3nt: TGCGCCAGCAGTCGACAGGGACTTAACACCGGGGAGCTGTTTTTT
j_gene: TRBJ2-7; d_gene: TRBD2; abundance: -; v_gene: TRBV30; CDR3aa: CAWAPGGPYEQYF; CDR3nt: TGTGCCTGGGCGCCGGGAGGCCCCTACGAGCAGTACTTC
j_gene: TRBJ1-2; d_gene: TRBD1; abundance: -; v_gene: TRBV5-1; CDR3aa: CASSPDREAGGYTF; CDR3nt: TGCGCCAGCAGCCCGGACAGGGAGGCGGGTGGCTACACCTTC
j_gene: TRBJ2-1; d_gene: TRBD2; abundance: -; v_gene: TRBV30; CDR3aa: CAWGSGGAGYEQFF; CDR3nt: TGTGCCTGGGGGAGCGGGGGGGCCGGCTATGAGCAGTTCTTC
j_gene: TRBJ1-1; d_gene: -; abundance: -; v_gene: TRBV19; CDR3aa: CASSPYRTGLNTEAFF; CDR3nt: TGTGCCAGTAGTCCCTACAGGACCGGTTTGAACACTGAAGCTTTCTTT
j_gene: TRBJ1-1; d_gene: TRBD1; abundance: -; v_gene: TRBV29-1; CDR3aa: CSVTHGTGAEAFF; CDR3nt: TGCAGCGTTACGCATGGGACAGGGGCTGAAGCTTTCTTT
j_gene: TRBJ2-7; d_gene: TRBD1; abundance: -; v_gene: TRBV11-2; CDR3aa: CASSSTPGGYEQYF; CDR3nt: TGTGCCAGCAGCTCTACACCAGGGGGCTACGAGCAGTACTTC
j_gene: TRBJ1-2; d_gene: -; abundance: -; v_gene: TRBV11-2; CDR3aa: CASSTPRGDYGYTF; CDR3nt: TGTGCCAGCAGCACCCCCAGGGGCGACTATGGCTACACCTTC
j_gene: TRBJ2-2; d_gene: TRBD2; abundance: few; v_gene: TRBV30; CDR3aa: CAWKWRGGTGELFF; CDR3nt: TGTGCCTGGAAATGGCGGGGGGGTACCGGGGAGCTGTTTTTT
j_gene: TRBJ2-2; d_gene: -; abundance: -; v_gene: TRBV4-2; CDR3aa: CASSQDEGAGGELFF; CDR3nt: TGTGCCAGCAGCCAAGATGAGGGGGCGGGGGGGGAGCTGTTTTTT
j_gene: TRBJ1-3; d_gene: -; abundance: -; v_gene: TRBV19; CDR3aa: CASSIRGHRSGNTIYF; CDR3nt: TGTGCCAGTAGTATTCGGGGACACCGCTCTGGAAACACCATATATTTT
j_gene: TRBJ2-5; d_gene: -; abundance: -; v_gene: TRBV6-6; CDR3aa: CASTRGTQETQYF; CDR3nt: TGTGCCAGCACCCGGGGGACCCAAGAGACCCAGTACTTC
j_gene: TRBJ2-3; d_gene: TRBD2; abundance: once; v_gene: TRBV30; CDR3aa: CAWRSAGGDTQYF; CDR3nt: TGTGCCTGGCGGTCGGCGGGGGGAGATACGCAGTATTTT
j_gene: TRBJ2-7; d_gene: TRBD2; abundance: -; v_gene: TRBV6-1; CDR3aa: CASSVQRGLSYEQYF; CDR3nt: TGTGCCAGCAGTGTTCAGCGGGGGCTGTCCTACGAGCAGTACTTC
j_gene: TRBJ2-3; d_gene: -; abundance: -; v_gene: TRBV7-9; CDR3aa: CASSLQGGDTQYF; CDR3nt: TGTGCCAGCAGCTTACAGGGTGGGGATACGCAGTATTTT
j_gene: TRBJ2-2; d_gene: TRBD2; abundance: few; v_gene: TRBV5-6; CDR3aa: CASSSLRLAGLRNTGELFF; CDR3nt: TGTGCCAGCAGCTCCCTTAGGCTAGCGGGGCTGAGAAACACCGGGGAGCTGTTTTTT
j_gene: TRBJ2-3; d_gene: TRBD2; abundance: -; v_gene: TRBV5-1; CDR3aa: CASSLDLAGSTDTQYF; CDR3nt: TGCGCCAGCAGCTTGGACCTAGCGGGAAGCACAGATACGCAGTATTTT
j_gene: TRBJ1-1; d_gene: TRBD1; abundance: -; v_gene: TRBV27; CDR3aa: CASSFRTGGTEAFF; CDR3nt: TGTGCCAGCAGTTTTAGGACAGGGGGCACTGAAGCTTTCTTT
j_gene: TRBJ2-7; d_gene: -; abundance: few; v_gene: TRBV6-5; CDR3aa: CASNPTDSYEQYF; CDR3nt: TGTGCCAGCAACCCGACAGACTCCTACGAGCAGTACTTC
j_gene: TRBJ1-4; d_gene: -; abundance: -; v_gene: TRBV7-9; CDR3aa: CASSLEGKGEKLFF; CDR3nt: TGTGCCAGCAGCTTGGAGGGTAAAGGTGAAAAACTGTTTTTT
j_gene: TRBJ1-4; d_gene: -; abundance: few; v_gene: TRBV4-1; CDR3aa: CASSQVVALEKLFF; CDR3nt: TGCGCCAGCAGCCAAGTGGTGGCTCTCGAAAAACTGTTTTTT
j_gene: TRBJ2-1; d_gene: TRBD2; abundance: -; v_gene: TRBV5-6; CDR3aa: CASSLFVTSVNNEQFF; CDR3nt: TGTGCCAGCAGCTTGTTTGTGACTAGCGTTAACAATGAGCAGTTCTTC
j_gene: TRBJ2-1; d_gene: -; abundance: -; v_gene: TRBV28; CDR3aa: CASSFTSTRSSYNEQFF; CDR3nt: TGTGCCAGCAGTTTCACCTCTACGAGAAGCTCCTACAATGAGCAGTTCTTC
j_gene: TRBJ1-4; d_gene: -; abundance: -; v_gene: TRBV6-5; CDR3aa: CASSRTSATNEKLFF; CDR3nt: TGTGCCAGCAGTCGTACGAGTGCAACTAATGAAAAACTGTTTTTT
j_gene: TRBJ1-5; d_gene: -; abundance: -; v_gene: TRBV6-5; CDR3aa: CASSYSRGLGGQPQHF; CDR3nt: TGTGCCAGCAGTTACTCGAGAGGACTAGGGGGACAGCCCCAGCATTTT
j_gene: TRBJ2-5; d_gene: TRBD2; abundance: -; v_gene: TRBV10-3; CDR3aa: CAISLTSGGAGETQYF; CDR3nt: TGTGCCATCAGTTTGACTAGCGGGGGGGCCGGGGAGACCCAGTACTTC
j_gene: TRBJ1-6; d_gene: -; abundance: -; v_gene: TRBV7-2; CDR3aa: CASSSSSYNSPLHF; CDR3nt: TGTGCCAGCAGCTCTAGCTCCTATAATTCACCCCTCCACTTT
j_gene: TRBJ2-5; d_gene: TRBD2; abundance: few; v_gene: TRBV10-1; CDR3aa: CASSDAGRGETQYF; CDR3nt: TGCGCCAGCAGTGATGCCGGGAGGGGAGAGACCCAGTACTTC
j_gene: TRBJ1-2; d_gene: -; abundance: once; v_gene: TRBV11-2; CDR3aa: CASSFLQGGGYTF; CDR3nt: TGTGCCAGCAGCTTTTTACAGGGAGGGGGCTACACCTTC
j_gene: TRBJ2-3; d_gene: TRBD2; abundance: -; v_gene: TRBV6-5; CDR3aa: CASSLAGGPYTQYF; CDR3nt: TGTGCCAGCAGTCTAGCGGGGGGTCCTTATACGCAGTATTTT
j_gene: TRBJ2-3; d_gene: -; abundance: -; v_gene: TRBV30; CDR3aa: CAWTGVADTQYF; CDR3nt: TGTGCCTGGACCGGGGTTGCAGATACGCAGTATTTT
j_gene: TRBJ2-1; d_gene: TRBD2; abundance: -; v_gene: TRBV19; CDR3aa: CASAKTRALAGGSSYNEQFF; CDR3nt: TGTGCCAGTGCCAAAACTAGGGCACTAGCGGGGGGTAGCTCCTACAATGAGCAGTTCTTC
j_gene: TRBJ1-5; d_gene: -; abundance: -; v_gene: TRBV30; CDR3aa: CAWSGTVNQPQHF; CDR3nt: TGTGCCTGGAGTGGGACAGTGAATCAGCCCCAGCATTTT
j_gene: TRBJ1-2; d_gene: -; abundance: -; v_gene: TRBV6-5; CDR3aa: CASKEGAVNYGYTF; CDR3nt: TGTGCCAGCAAAGAAGGGGCCGTTAACTATGGCTACACCTTC
j_gene: TRBJ1-1; d_gene: -; abundance: -; v_gene: TRBV5-4; CDR3aa: CASSLDLVRNTEAFF; CDR3nt: TGTGCCAGCAGCTTGGATCTAGTGCGGAACACTGAAGCTTTCTTT
j_gene: TRBJ2-3; d_gene: TRBD2; abundance: -; v_gene: TRBV5-1; CDR3aa: CASSLDLAGSTDTQYF; CDR3nt: TGCGCCAGCAGCTTGGACCTAGCGGGTAGCACAGATACGCAGTATTTT
j_gene: TRBJ1-3; d_gene: -; abundance: -; v_gene: TRBV11-2; CDR3aa: CASSSGTGGNTIYF; CDR3nt: TGTGCCAGCAGCTCCGGGACTGGGGGAAACACCATATATTTT
j_gene: TRBJ2-7; d_gene: -; abundance: -; v_gene: TRBV20-1; CDR3aa: CSASRGGEQYF; CDR3nt: TGCAGTGCTAGCAGGGGCGGCGAGCAGTACTTC
j_gene: TRBJ2-5; d_gene: TRBD2; abundance: -; v_gene: TRBV7-2; CDR3aa: CASSPSAGVGWETQYF; CDR3nt: TGTGCCAGCAGCCCCAGCGCGGGGGTAGGATGGGAGACCCAGTACTTC
j_gene: TRBJ2-1; d_gene: TRBD1; abundance: -; v_gene: TRBV5-1; CDR3aa: CASSPQGDNEQFF; CDR3nt: TGCGCCAGCAGCCCACAGGGGGACAATGAGCAGTTCTTC
j_gene: TRBJ1-1; d_gene: TRBD1; abundance: -; v_gene: TRBV11-2; CDR3aa: CASSKTGTVNTEAFF; CDR3nt: TGTGCCAGCAGCAAAACCGGGACAGTGAACACTGAAGCTTTCTTT
j_gene: TRBJ1-1; d_gene: -; abundance: -; v_gene: TRBV4-1; CDR3aa: CASSPRGGNTEAFF; CDR3nt: TGCGCCAGCAGCCCCAGGGGTGGGAACACTGAAGCTTTCTTT
j_gene: TRBJ2-5; d_gene: TRBD1; abundance: -; v_gene: TRBV28; CDR3aa: CASRKQGAETQYF; CDR3nt: TGTGCCAGCAGAAAACAGGGGGCAGAGACCCAGTACTTC
j_gene: TRBJ2-1; d_gene: TRBD1; abundance: -; v_gene: TRBV5-1; CDR3aa: CASSLNRGNEQFF; CDR3nt: TGCGCCAGCAGCTTAAACAGGGGCAATGAGCAGTTCTTC
j_gene: TRBJ2-1; d_gene: TRBD2; abundance: -; v_gene: TRBV5-1; CDR3aa: CASSLPAGGYNEQFF; CDR3nt: TGCGCCAGCAGCTTGCCAGCGGGGGGTTACAATGAGCAGTTCTTC
j_gene: TRBJ2-1; d_gene: -; abundance: -; v_gene: TRBV15; CDR3aa: CATSSSRGISYNEQFF; CDR3nt: TGTGCCACCAGCAGTTCGCGGGGAATCTCCTACAATGAGCAGTTCTTC
j_gene: TRBJ2-2; d_gene: TRBD1; abundance: -; v_gene: TRBV6-5; CDR3aa: CAVTGFTGELFF; CDR3nt: TGTGCCGTGACAGGGTTCACCGGGGAGCTGTTTTTT
j_gene: TRBJ2-7; d_gene: -; abundance: few; v_gene: TRBV5-6; CDR3aa: CASSAGRLYEQYF; CDR3nt: TGTGCCAGCAGCGCGGGACGGCTTTACGAGCAGTACTTC
j_gene: TRBJ1-1; d_gene: -; abundance: -; v_gene: TRBV7-8; CDR3aa: CASSFSIATEAFF; CDR3nt: TGTGCCAGCAGCTTTAGCATCGCCACTGAAGCTTTCTTT
j_gene: TRBJ1-6; d_gene: TRBD1; abundance: -; v_gene: TRBV12-5; CDR3aa: CASGPGTGNSPLHF; CDR3nt: TGTGCTAGTGGTCCCGGGACAGGGAATTCACCCCTCCACTTT
j_gene: TRBJ2-5; d_gene: -; abundance: -; v_gene: TRBV5-1; CDR3aa: CASSFNSQETQYF; CDR3nt: TGCGCCAGCAGCTTTAACAGCCAAGAGACCCAGTACTTC
j_gene: TRBJ2-1; d_gene: TRBD1; abundance: -; v_gene: TRBV27; CDR3aa: CASSTKTGRSYNEQFF; CDR3nt: TGTGCCAGCAGTACAAAGACAGGGAGATCCTACAATGAGCAGTTCTTC
j_gene: TRBJ2-7; d_gene: TRBD1; abundance: -; v_gene: TRBV15; CDR3aa: CATSRDMARGLNEQYF; CDR3nt: TGTGCCACCAGCAGAGATATGGCCAGGGGGCTTAACGAGCAGTACTTC
j_gene: TRBJ1-2; d_gene: -; abundance: few; v_gene: TRBV18; CDR3aa: CASSPLDSSSYYGYTF; CDR3nt: TGTGCCAGCTCACCACTCGACAGTTCCTCCTACTATGGCTACACCTTC
j_gene: TRBJ2-7; d_gene: TRBD2; abundance: few; v_gene: TRBV14; CDR3aa: CASSQDRGLAGFYEQYF; CDR3nt: TGTGCCAGCAGCCAAGATCGGGGTCTAGCGGGATTCTACGAGCAGTACTTC
j_gene: TRBJ1-2; d_gene: TRBD1; abundance: -; v_gene: TRBV5-1; CDR3aa: CASSLVQGANYGYTF; CDR3nt: TGCGCCAGCAGCTTGGTCCAGGGGGCTAACTATGGCTACACCTTC